This record concerns one T cell receptor beta chain sequence. Its target is not known. Losses at the gene ends were 6 bases for V and 2 bases for J; bases not matched to a gene: 2. This CDR3 is 14 amino acids long. The germline V gene encodes CDR1 MNHEY and CDR2 SVGAGI. These data are taken from a study of cytomegalovirus exposure and HLA in healthy donors. PCR amplification relied on 60 Vbeta primers (plus 13 Jbeta primers). TCRdb's table, derived via immunoSEQ multiplex PCR, lists solely in-frame clones and lacks some. The sample totals 96,000 or so clones. Study results and caveats: Productive rates of about 90% or about 30% were seen for most TCR beta V segments in an earlier analysis.

This sequence was found in a woman in her twenties or thirties in good health and CMV-seronegative. The rearrangement links TRBV6-5 to TRBJ2-3, with TRBD1 identical over 10 bases. The sequenced sample consisted of PBMCs. CDR3 in DNA: TGTGCCAGCAGACGACAGGGGGCCACAGATACGCAGTATTTT. This encodes CASRRQGATDTQYF.